A selection of T cell receptor beta chains follows, all from one sample in a study of cytomegalovirus exposure and HLA in healthy donors. Assay used: immunoSEQ multiplex PCR; TCRdb lists only in-frame clones, some missing. This sample has more than 95,000 clones; 13% to 15% occur once, and the top ten carry 0.8% to 0.95%. What was sequenced was PBMCs. These receptors were collected from a female donor in good health and CMV-seronegative. Each CDR3 is given with its conserved first and last residue. Size tells how often a clone was seen (once, few, many) or the class of an expanded clone, and some rows leave it out.

clone_size	v_call	j_call	cdr3_aa
NA	TRBV7-2	TRBJ1-6	CASSLGPQASYNSPLHF
NA	TRBV2	TRBJ2-7	CASSDFASGRGEQYF
few	TRBV29-1	TRBJ2-1	CSVDLLGISYNEQFF
few	TRBV4-1	TRBJ1-4	CASSQDRGQDAEKLFF
NA	TRBV30	TRBJ1-6	CAWSGGTGTTPLHF
few	TRBV19	TRBJ1-2	CASSILRDRGLGYTF
few	TRBV5-1	TRBJ2-1	CASSASGGTYNEQFF
few	TRBV30	TRBJ1-2	CAWSLRGSNGYTF
NA	TRBV6-1	TRBJ1-2	CASSVERGSGYTF
NA	TRBV4-3	TRBJ1-5	CASSLRVRDNQPQHF
few	TRBV27	TRBJ2-1	CASSLGGAGNEQFF
few	TRBV7-3	TRBJ1-5	CASSLSVNQPQHF
few	TRBV7-2	TRBJ2-2	CASSANPTGANTGELFF
few	TRBV4-3	TRBJ1-1	CASSPDRDTEAFF
NA	TRBV6-6	TRBJ2-1	CASTERGVGYNEQFF
NA	TRBV7-6	TRBJ2-7	CASSPPQGPYEQYF
few	TRBV7-8	TRBJ2-2	CASSLGGAPGELFF
NA	TRBV5-6	TRBJ1-1	CASSGQGATEAFF
NA	TRBV30	TRBJ1-1	CAWSEGAGSMNTEAFF
NA	TRBV7-2	TRBJ2-1	CASSLVGGLGRNEQFF
few	TRBV30	TRBJ2-2	CAYSTGGGRGELFF
NA	TRBV7-8	TRBJ2-7	CASSLQHRGLYEQYF
NA	TRBV10-2	TRBJ2-5	CASSFGGAGAGETQYF
NA	TRBV12-5	TRBJ1-1	CASGSKGTGNTEAFF
few	TRBV28	TRBJ1-2	CASRRDRGNYGYTF
few	TRBV14	TRBJ2-1	CASSQMVLAGMNEQFF
NA	TRBV27	TRBJ2-1	CASSPGQYSYNEQFF
NA	TRBV29-1	TRBJ1-2	CSVQGVGGDYTF
NA	TRBV5-1	TRBJ2-1	CASSLRTSGYNEQFF
few	TRBV11-3	TRBJ2-1	CASSLDGREGMDEQFF
few	TRBV9	TRBJ2-5	CASSAPGLAGWETQYF
few	TRBV6-5	TRBJ2-7	CASSRGQGYEQYF
few	TRBV19	TRBJ2-5	CASSTSGIETQYF
NA	TRBV29-1	TRBJ1-2	CSVEGGLNYGYTF
NA	TRBV5-1	TRBJ2-1	CASSLAPDRGLGNEQFF